Sequencing of this T cell receptor (beta chain) was carried out in a study of T cell responses to AZD1222 COVID-19 vaccine. Germline CDR1 MNHEY, CDR2 SVGAGI. This CDR3 has 14 amino acids. The V end was cut by 7 bases, the J end by 9 bases, with 19 bases between. Study-level findings and limits: Of the AZD1222 recipients, only 5 to 7 were seropositive at baseline. Nearly half of the spike-specific TCRs reportedly recognize variant regions that carry no mutations.

Only in-frame clones appear in the TCRdb table, and some are missing; sequencing was by immunoSEQ multiplex PCR. Counted here are 50,000 to 65,000 clones, about 90% occurring once; the ten biggest clones make up approximately 6%. Details on this clone: Its antigen is undetermined.

The rearrangement joins TRBV6-5 to TRBJ1-5, with a weak D call TRBD1 (5 bases). This TCR was sampled from an adult who received the MenACWY meningococcal vaccine as a control. The sample was peripheral blood, taken 28 days after the second dose of the MenACWY control vaccine. The CDR3 loop reads CASKPDTGFVPQHF. The CDR3 DNA reads TGTGCCAGCAAACCGGACACCGGATTTGTGCCCCAGCATTTT.